The 20 T cell receptor beta chains below all came from one sample that was sequenced in a study of blood T cell repertoires in COVID-19. Sequenced by immunoSEQ multiplex PCR; TCRdb stores in-frame clones only, minus some. This table has 500,000 or so clones, roughly nine tenths appearing once. Specimen: PBMCs or T cells enriched from blood (not recorded which). Receptors originate from a young woman who had recovered from COVID-19.

This clone was detected only a few times. The rearrangement uses TRBV28 and TRBJ1-3; D is possibly TRBD1 (5 bases). V gave up 9 bases and J gave up 2 bases, with 8 bases separating them. Germline-derived CDR1 and CDR2 are MDHEN and SYDVKM. The CDR3 consists of 12 residues. The CDR3 protein is CASLGAGNTIYF. DNA of the CDR3: TGTGCCAGTTTAGGGGCTGGAAACACCATATATTTT.

The chain has TRBV6-5 and TRBJ2-5; D might be TRBD1 (6 bases). The germline gives CDR1 MNHEY, CDR2 SVGAGI. V lost 5 bases to trimming and J lost 0 bases, with 13 bases between them. CDR3 size: 15 residues. CDR3 sequence reads: CASSLNYRDQETQYF. The CDR3 DNA follows: TGTGCCAGCAGTCTAAATTACAGGGACCAAGAGACCCAGTACTTC.

The J gene is TRBJ1-5, the V gene TRBV18, with D maybe TRBD1 (5 bases). Germline values: CDR1 KGHSH, CDR2 LQKENI. V lost 3 bases and J 5 bases, leaving 14 bases between the germline ends. This CDR3 is built from 15 residues. The CDR3 bases are TGTGCCAGCTCACCCCAGGGAGGAGGGGATCAGCCCCAGCATTTT. This sequence encodes CASSPQGGGDQPQHF.

This chain uses TRBV30 with TRBJ1-2, with TRBD1 identical over 7 bases. CDR1 and CDR2 (germline): GTSNPN, SVGIG (reference sequence). This CDR3 contains 16 residues. V lost 2 bases to trimming and J lost 4 bases; unmatched junction nucleotides: 13. DNA for the CDR3: TGTGCCTGGAGTAAGTGGACAGGCGGCCAATCCTATGGCTACACCTTC. This codes for CAWSKWTGGQSYGYTF.

This sequence joins TRBV3-1 (or the pseudogene TRBV3-2) and TRBJ1-6, with D hard to call. This CDR3 has 21 amino acids. Germline CDR1 reads LGHDT; CDR2 reads YNNKEL (reference sequence). V was pared by 3 bases and J by 10 bases, with 34 bases between. The CDR3 region is CASSQDFVRVTVGWLRSPLHF. CDR3 sequence (DNA): TGTGCCAGCAGCCAGGACTTTGTCCGAGTCACGGTCGGGTGGTTGCGGTCACCCCTCCACTTT.

Written as DNA, the CDR3 is TGCGCCAGCAGCTTGGACAGTACCATATATTTT. Protein sequence: CASSLDSTIYF. The chain links TRBV5-1 to TRBJ1-3, with D unresolved. V was shortened by 0 bases and J by 10 bases, with 5 bases between the two germline ends. Per germline, CDR1 SGHRS and CDR2 YFSETQ. The CDR3 loop spans 11 amino acids.

The rearrangement joins TRBV30 to TRBJ1-1; no clear D. Trimming cost V 0 bases and J 0 bases, with 5 bases left between them. Germline V gives CDR1 GTSNPN, CDR2 SVGIG (reference sequence). The CDR3 has 13 amino acids. In DNA, the CDR3 is TGTGCCTGGAGTGTACGGTTGAACACTGAAGCTTTCTTT. Protein: CAWSVRLNTEAFF.

This clone was picked up a small number of times. The chain carries TRBV15 and TRBJ2-5, with 9 bases fitting TRBD2. The J segment lost 5 bases and the V segment lost 1 base, leaving 5 bases of the junction unmatched. The CDR3 consists of 15 residues. CDR1 and CDR2 from the germline V gene are LNHNV and YYDKDF (reference sequence). CDR3 amino acids: CATSRGGGLAETQYF. The CDR3 DNA follows: TGTGCCACCAGCAGAGGGGGGGGACTAGCTGAGACCCAGTACTTC.

The V gene is TRBV20-1, the J gene TRBJ1-2, with a weak D call TRBD1 (6 bases). Germline V CDR1 and CDR2: DFQATT, SNEGSKA (reference sequence). This CDR3 is built from 11 residues. V was trimmed by 7 bases and J by 3 bases, leaving 9 bases between them. In DNA form, the CDR3 reads TGCAGTGGACAGGTCGACTATGGCTACACCTTC. The encoded protein is CSGQVDYGYTF.

In this sample, this clone turned up once. This chain links TRBV2 with TRBJ2-1; 8 bases fit TRBD2. Losses at the gene ends were 8 bases for V and 3 bases for J; bases not matched to a gene: 3. There are 13 residues in the CDR3. CDR1 and CDR2 from the germline V gene are SNHLY and FYNNEI. As DNA, the CDR3 is TGTGCCAGCTCGGGACTAGGCTACAATGAGCAGTTCTTC. It is translated as CASSGLGYNEQFF.

V gene TRBV2 combines with J gene TRBJ2-3; unclear D gene. This CDR3 is 14 amino acids long. Germline CDR1 and CDR2: SNHLY and FYNNEI. Trimming took off 3 bases at V and 5 bases at J, with 12 bases between the two ends. The CDR3 reads CASSDIQDRDTQYF. CDR3 bases: TGTGCCAGCAGTGATATCCAGGATAGAGATACGCAGTATTTT.

This chain uses TRBV5-1 with TRBJ1-4; perhaps TRBD1 as D (5 bases). Germline values: CDR1 SGHRS, CDR2 YFSETQ. Trimming removed 5 bases at V and 5 bases at J, with 13 bases between. The CDR3 consists of 14 residues. The CDR3: CASRKGGENEKLFF. The CDR3 DNA reads as TGCGCCAGCAGAAAGGGAGGGGAGAATGAAAAACTGTTTTTT. Using reference TRBV5-1 and TRBJ1-4 for the parts outside the CDR3, the full variable domain is KAGVTQTPRYLIKTRGQQVTLSCSPISGHRSVSWYQQTPGQGLQFLFEYFSETQRNKGNFPGRFSGRQFSNSRSEMNVSTLELGDSALYLCASRKGGENEKLFFGSGTQLSVL.

The gene calls are TRBV14 and TRBJ1-2; 12 bases agree with TRBD1. Germline V gene data show CDR1 as SGHDN and CDR2 as FVKESK. The CDR3 sequence is 16 residues long. Losses at the gene ends were 3 bases for V and 3 bases for J; bases not matched to a gene: 5. In DNA, the CDR3 is TGTGCCAGCAGCCAGTTAGGGACAGGGGGCGACTATGGCTACACCTTC. Translated: CASSQLGTGGDYGYTF.

The chain carries TRBV28 and TRBJ1-2; 8 bases agree with TRBD1. Trimming removed 5 bases from V and 3 bases from J; junction bases left unmatched: 8. CDR1 and CDR2 from the germline V gene are MDHEN and SYDVKM. There are 15 residues in the CDR3. The CDR3 DNA reads as TGTGCCAGCAGTACCCCGGAACAGGGGGACTATGGCTACACCTTC. Protein: CASSTPEQGDYGYTF.

The chain uses TRBV24-1 and TRBJ1-1; D may be TRBD1 (6 bases). The CDR3 runs 13 residues. Germline V gene sequence: CDR1 KGHDR, CDR2 SFDVKD. V was clipped by 5 bases and J by 5 bases, with 11 bases between them. The CDR3 region is CATSGQGSTEAFF. In nucleotides, the CDR3 is TGTGCCACCAGTGGCCAGGGGTCGACTGAAGCTTTCTTT.

The V call is TRBV5-1, the J call TRBJ2-3; no reliable D call. Germline CDR1 and CDR2: SGHRS and YFSETQ. With 5 bases removed from V and 4 bases from J, the gap between germline ends came to 8 bases. The CDR3 has 12 amino acids. This CDR3 reads CASSPPADTQYF. The DNA for the CDR3 is TGCGCCAGCAGTCCACCGGCAGATACGCAGTATTTT.

This clone was seen a handful of times. The genes are TRBV28 and TRBJ2-1; the match to TRBD2 covers 15 bases. Trimming took 5 bases from V and 3 from J; bases not matched to a gene: 8. CDR3 length: 18 residues. CDR1 and CDR2 from the germline V gene are MDHEN and SYDVKM. The CDR3 spells CASSQGLAGGRLYNEQFF. For the CDR3, the DNA is TGTGCCAGCAGTCAGGGACTAGCGGGGGGCAGACTCTACAATGAGCAGTTCTTC.

This rearrangement joins TRBV5-1 to TRBJ2-3; 10 nucleotides agree with TRBD1. CDR1 is SGHRS and CDR2 is YFSETQ in the germline V gene. The J segment lost 6 bases and the V segment lost 4 bases, leaving 8 bases of the junction unmatched. This CDR3 comprises 15 residues. The CDR3 bases are TGCGCCAGCAGCCCTACGGGACAGGGGAGGGATACGCAGTATTTT. It codes for CASSPTGQGRDTQYF.

V usage is TRBV5-1 and J usage is TRBJ1-2; the D is unclear. Trimming left V 2 bases short and J 8 bases short, with 13 bases between. Germline CDR1 and CDR2: SGHRS and YFSETQ. This CDR3 has 13 amino acids. For the CDR3, the DNA is TGCGCCAGCAGCTTAATACCCGGGAGAGGCTACACCTTC. This translates into CASSLIPGRGYTF. Combining the CDR3 with reference TRBV5-1 and TRBJ1-2 gives the whole variable domain KAGVTQTPRYLIKTRGQQVTLSCSPISGHRSVSWYQQTPGQGLQFLFEYFSETQRNKGNFPGRFSGRQFSNSRSEMNVSTLELGDSALYLCASSLIPGRGYTFGSGTRLTVV.

This chain uses TRBV15 with TRBJ2-5; TRBD2 matches 7 bases. In germline, CDR1 is LNHNV, CDR2 YYDKDF (reference sequence). The CDR3 totals 15 residues. With V trimmed by 5 bases and J by 1 base, 7 bases remained unmatched. The chain's CDR3 is CATSGERGPQETQYF. The DNA for the CDR3 is TGTGCCACCAGCGGCGAGCGGGGACCCCAAGAGACCCAGTACTTC.